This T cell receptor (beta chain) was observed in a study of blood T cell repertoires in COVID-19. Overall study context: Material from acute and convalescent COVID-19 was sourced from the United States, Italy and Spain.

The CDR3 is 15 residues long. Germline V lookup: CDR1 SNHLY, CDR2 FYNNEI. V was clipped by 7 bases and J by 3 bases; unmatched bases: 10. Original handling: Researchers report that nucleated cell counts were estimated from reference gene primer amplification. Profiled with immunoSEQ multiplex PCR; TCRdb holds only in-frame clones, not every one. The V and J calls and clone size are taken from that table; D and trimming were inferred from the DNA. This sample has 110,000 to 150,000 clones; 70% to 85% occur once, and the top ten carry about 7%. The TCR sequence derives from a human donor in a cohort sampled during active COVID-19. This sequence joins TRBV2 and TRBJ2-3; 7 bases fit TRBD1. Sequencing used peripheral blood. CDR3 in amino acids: CASTYRGEVTDTQYF. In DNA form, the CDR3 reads TGTGCCAGCACCTACAGGGGTGAGGTAACAGATACGCAGTATTTT.